The present TCR beta chain was sequenced within a study of blood T cell repertoires in COVID-19. Study-level information: From T cells, B-cell-depleted T cells, or PBMCs came the material, which was cDNA or gDNA.

The CDR3 is 17 residues long. V was clipped by 5 bases and J by 5 bases; unmatched bases: 13. The germline V gene encodes CDR1 SGHTA and CDR2 FQGTGA. Original handling: Amplified reference gene primers provided the basis for estimating nucleated cell counts. Sequencing was performed with immunoSEQ multiplex PCR; in TCRdb, only in-frame clones are kept and a portion is missing. Clonal size and the V and J genes are those of that table, whereas D and trimming came from the DNA. The sample carries some 100,000 clones, around four fifths recorded once. This TCR was recovered from a man between 45 and 60 years old with active or convalescent COVID-19. The J gene is TRBJ2-2, the V gene TRBV7-3; 8 positions match TRBD2. The sequenced sample was peripheral blood. CDR3 sequence reads: CASSPGRAGGETGELFF. The DNA for the CDR3 is TGTGCCAGCAGCCCCGGGAGGGCGGGAGGCGAAACCGGGGAGCTGTTTTTT. Based on the CDR3 plus reference TRBV7-3 and TRBJ2-2, the full variable domain is GAGVSQTPSNKVTEKGKYVELRCDPISGHTALYWYRQSLGQGPEFLIYFQGTGAADDSGLPNDRFFAVRPEGSVSTLKIQRTERGDSAVYLCASSPGRAGGETGELFFGEGSRLTVL.